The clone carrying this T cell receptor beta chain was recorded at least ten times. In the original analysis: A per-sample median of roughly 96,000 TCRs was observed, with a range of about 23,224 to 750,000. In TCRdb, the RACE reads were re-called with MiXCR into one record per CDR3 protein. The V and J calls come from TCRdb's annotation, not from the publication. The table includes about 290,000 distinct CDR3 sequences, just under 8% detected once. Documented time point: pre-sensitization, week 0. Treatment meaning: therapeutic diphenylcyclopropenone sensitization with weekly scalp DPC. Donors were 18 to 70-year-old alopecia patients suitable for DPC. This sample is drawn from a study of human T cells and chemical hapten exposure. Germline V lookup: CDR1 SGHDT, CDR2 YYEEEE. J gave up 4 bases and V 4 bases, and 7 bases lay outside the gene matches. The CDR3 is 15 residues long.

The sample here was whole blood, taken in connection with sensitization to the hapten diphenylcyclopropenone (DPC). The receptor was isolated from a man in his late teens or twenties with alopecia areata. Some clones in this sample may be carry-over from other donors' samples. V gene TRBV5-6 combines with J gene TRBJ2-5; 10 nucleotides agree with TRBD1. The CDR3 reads CASSGRTGGVETQYF. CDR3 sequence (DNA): TGTGCCAGCAGCGGGCGGACAGGGGGAGTAGAGACCCAGTACTTC.